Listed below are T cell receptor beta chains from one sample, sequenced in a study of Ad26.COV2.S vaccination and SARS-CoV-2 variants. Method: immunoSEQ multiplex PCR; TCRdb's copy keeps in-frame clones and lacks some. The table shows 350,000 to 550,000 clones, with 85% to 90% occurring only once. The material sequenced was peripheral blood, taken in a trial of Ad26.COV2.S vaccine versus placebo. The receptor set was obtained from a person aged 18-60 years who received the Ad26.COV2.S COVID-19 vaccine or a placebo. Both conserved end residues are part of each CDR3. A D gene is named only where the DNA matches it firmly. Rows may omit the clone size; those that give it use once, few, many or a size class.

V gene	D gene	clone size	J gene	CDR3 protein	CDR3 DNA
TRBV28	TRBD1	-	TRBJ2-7	CASSPPRDRGPYEQYF	TGTGCCAGCAGCCCACCAAGGGACAGGGGGCCGTACGAGCAGTACTTC
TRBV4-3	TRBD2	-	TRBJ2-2	CASSQRPPSISGIRTGELFF	TGCGCCAGCAGCCAAAGACCCCCCTCGATTAGCGGGATTAGGACCGGGGAGCTGTTTTTT
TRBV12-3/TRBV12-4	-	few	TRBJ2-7	CASSRYLYEQYF	TGTGCCAGCAGTCGTTATCTCTACGAGCAGTACTTC
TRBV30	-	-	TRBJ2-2	CAWRGLFNTGELFF	TGTGCCTGGAGAGGACTCTTTAACACCGGGGAGCTGTTTTTT
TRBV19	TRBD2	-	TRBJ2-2	CASSLVGLAGEIGELFF	TGTGCCAGTAGTCTAGTGGGACTAGCGGGAGAAATCGGGGAGCTGTTTTTT
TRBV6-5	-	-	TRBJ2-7	CASSPRHPPPYEQYF	TGTGCCAGCAGTCCCCGACACCCACCCCCCTACGAGCAGTACTTC
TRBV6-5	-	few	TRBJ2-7	CASSQGLGRQYF	TGTGCCAGCAGTCAGGGACTCGGACGGCAGTACTTC
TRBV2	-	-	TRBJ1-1	CASSVTGGETEAFF	TGTGCCAGCAGTGTTACAGGAGGAGAAACTGAAGCTTTCTTT
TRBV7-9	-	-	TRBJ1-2	CASSSALAELYGYTF	TGTGCCAGCAGCTCAGCCCTGGCGGAGTTATATGGCTACACCTTC
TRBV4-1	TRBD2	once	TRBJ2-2	CASSQEVGLAGRTGELFF	TGCGCCAGCAGCCAAGAGGTTGGACTAGCGGGACGTACCGGGGAGCTGTTTTTT
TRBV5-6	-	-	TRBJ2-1	CASSLITMDEQFF	TGTGCCAGCAGCTTAATCACTATGGACGAGCAGTTCTTC
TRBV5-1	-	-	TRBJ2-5	CASSYREETQYF	TGCGCCAGCAGCTACAGGGAAGAGACCCAGTACTTC
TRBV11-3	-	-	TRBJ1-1	CASSLVTEAFF	TGTGCCAGCAGCTTAGTTACTGAAGCTTTCTTT
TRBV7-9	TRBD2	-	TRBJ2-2	CAIGGTSLNTGELFF	TGTGCCATCGGAGGGACTAGCCTTAACACCGGGGAGCTGTTTTTT
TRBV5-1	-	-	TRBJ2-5	CASSLMGQETQYF	TGCGCCAGCAGCTTGATGGGCCAAGAGACCCAGTACTTC
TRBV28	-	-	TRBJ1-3	CASSLPLSGNTIYF	TGTGCCAGCAGTTTGCCTCTTTCCGGAAACACCATATATTTT
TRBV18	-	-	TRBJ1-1	CASSLQSQPNTEAFF	TGTGCCAGCTCACTACAGTCCCAACCGAACACTGAAGCTTTCTTT
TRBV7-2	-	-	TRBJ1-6	CASNRDTSSYNSPLHF	TGTGCCAGCAACAGGGACACCAGCTCCTATAATTCACCCCTCCACTTT
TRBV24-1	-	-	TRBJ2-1	CATSDIGSSYNEQFF	TGTGCCACCAGTGATATCGGGAGCTCCTACAATGAGCAGTTCTTC
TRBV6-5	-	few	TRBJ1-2	CASKMGVGYGYTF	TGTGCCAGTAAGATGGGCGTAGGCTATGGCTACACCTTC
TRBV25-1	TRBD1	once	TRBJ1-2	CASSGQAMGYTF	TGTGCCAGCAGCGGACAGGCAATGGGCTACACCTTC
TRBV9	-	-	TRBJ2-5	CASSIGFFQETQYF	TGTGCCAGCAGCATAGGGTTTTTCCAAGAGACCCAGTACTTC
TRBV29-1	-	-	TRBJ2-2	CSVEWADTGELFF	TGCAGCGTTGAGTGGGCCGACACCGGGGAGCTGTTTTTT
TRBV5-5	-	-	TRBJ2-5	CASSVPQETQYF	TGTGCCAGCAGCGTTCCGCAAGAGACCCAGTACTTC
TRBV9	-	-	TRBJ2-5	CASSAGGETQYF	TGTGCCAGCAGCGCAGGAGGAGAGACCCAGTACTTC
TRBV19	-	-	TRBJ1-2	CASSVGRFYGYTF	TGTGCCAGTAGTGTGGGACGGTTCTATGGCTACACCTTC
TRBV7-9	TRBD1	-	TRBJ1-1	CASSQTGDTEAFF	TGTGCCAGCAGCCAAACAGGGGACACTGAAGCTTTCTTT
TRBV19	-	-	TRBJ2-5	CASANRETQYF	TGTGCCAGCGCAAATCGTGAGACCCAGTACTTC
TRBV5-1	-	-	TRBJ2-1	CASSLETAGEQFF	TGCGCCAGCAGCCTGGAGACCGCTGGGGAGCAGTTCTTC
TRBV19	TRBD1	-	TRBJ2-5	CASSQAGRGQETQYF	TGTGCCAGTAGTCAGGCTGGCAGGGGGCAGGAGACCCAGTACTTC
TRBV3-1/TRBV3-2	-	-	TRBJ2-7	CASSQIPYEQYF	TGTGCCAGCAGCCAAATCCCCTACGAGCAGTACTTC
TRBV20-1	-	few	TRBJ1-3	CSASWGIENTIYF	TGCAGTGCTAGTTGGGGGATCGAAAACACCATATATTTT
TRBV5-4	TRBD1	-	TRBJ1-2	CASSSPTGGAGGYTF	TGTGCCAGCAGCTCGCCGACAGGGGGCGCGGGTGGCTACACCTTC
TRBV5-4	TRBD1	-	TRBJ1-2	CASSLAVGTGSAGYTF	TGTGCCAGCAGCTTAGCAGTAGGGACAGGGAGTGCGGGCTACACCTTC
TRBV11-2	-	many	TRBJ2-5	CASSLGIVPSRQETQYF	TGTGCCAGCAGCTTAGGGATCGTCCCTAGTAGGCAAGAGACCCAGTACTTC
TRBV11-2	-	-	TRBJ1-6	CASSLDSRGNSPLHF	TGTGCCAGCAGCTTAGATTCCCGCGGTAATTCACCCCTCCACTTT
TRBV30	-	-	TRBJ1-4	CAWSVRGEKLFF	TGTGCCTGGAGTGTACGAGGGGAAAAACTGTTTTTT
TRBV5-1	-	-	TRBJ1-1	CASSFSPTRPAGTEAFF	TGCGCCAGCAGTTTTTCACCCACACGTCCGGCGGGCACTGAAGCTTTCTTT
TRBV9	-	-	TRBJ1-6	CASSPGPQRSYNSPLHF	TGTGCCAGCAGCCCAGGGCCACAACGCTCCTATAATTCACCCCTCCACTTT
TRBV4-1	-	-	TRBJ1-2	CASSQVGVYGYTF	TGCGCCAGCAGCCAGGTTGGGGTCTATGGCTACACCTTC
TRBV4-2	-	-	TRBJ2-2	CASSQVNSNTGELFF	TGTGCCAGCAGCCAAGTTAACTCAAACACCGGGGAGCTGTTTTTT
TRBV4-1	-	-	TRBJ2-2	CASSQPTGRTGELFF	TGCGCCAGCAGCCAGCCCACAGGGAGGACCGGGGAGCTGTTTTTT
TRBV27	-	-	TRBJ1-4	CASSLRIGLTNEKLFF	TGTGCCAGCAGTTTACGTATCGGGCTCACTAATGAAAAACTGTTTTTT
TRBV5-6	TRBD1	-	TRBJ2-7	CASSWDRAYEQYF	TGTGCCAGCAGCTGGGACAGAGCCTACGAGCAGTACTTC
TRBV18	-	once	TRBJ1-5	CASSPPGGGEQPQHF	TGTGCCAGCTCACCACCGGGGGGAGGGGAGCAGCCCCAGCATTTT
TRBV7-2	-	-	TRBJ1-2	CASSPLQGAAGYTF	TGTGCCAGCAGCCCCCTTCAAGGGGCCGCGGGCTACACCTTC
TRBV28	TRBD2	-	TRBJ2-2	CASSLLAGGLGTGELFF	TGTGCCAGCAGTTTACTAGCGGGAGGATTGGGCACCGGGGAGCTGTTTTTT
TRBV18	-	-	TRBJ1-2	CASSPGGEGYGYTF	TGTGCCAGCTCACCTGGCGGGGAAGGATATGGCTACACCTTC
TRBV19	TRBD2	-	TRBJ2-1	CASSLGLAGGEQFF	TGTGCCAGTAGTCTGGGACTAGCGGGGGGTGAGCAGTTCTTC
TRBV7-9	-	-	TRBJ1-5	CASSPQGPGEPQHF	TGTGCCAGCAGCCCCCAGGGTCCTGGGGAGCCCCAGCATTTT
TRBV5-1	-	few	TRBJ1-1	CASSLLAGRTEAFF	TGCGCCAGCAGCTTGTTGGCAGGGCGGACTGAAGCTTTCTTT
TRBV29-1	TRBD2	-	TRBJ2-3	CAVAGMYTDTQYF	TGCGCAGTAGCGGGAATGTACACAGATACGCAGTATTTT
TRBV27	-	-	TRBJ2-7	CASRPRVLYEQYF	TGTGCCAGCAGGCCGCGAGTACTCTACGAGCAGTACTTC